Given below is one TCR beta chain in context. This clone's antigen is unknown. Base qualities are not provided; no much larger clone lies one nucleotide away. The cohort consisted of 650 to 700 healthy bone marrow donors. Cohort members were all nominally healthy when sampled, although unrecorded immune exposures were likely present. The donor was CMV seronegative and belonged to the group of 352 seronegative cohort members. A peripheral blood sample was provided by each donor, and peripheral blood mononuclear cells were used for TCR beta sequencing. The Qiagen DNeasy Blood Extraction Kit was used to extract genomic DNA from the blood cell samples. Libraries were made using the immunoSEQ multiplex PCR assay. A mixture of 60 forward primers for TCR Vbeta segments and 13 reverse primers for TCR Jbeta segments was used in the multiplex PCR. A multiplex PCR assay on genomic DNA amplified the CDR3 region of rearranged TCR beta genes. The amplified TCR beta libraries were sequenced on the Illumina HiSeq System as 87-base-pair reads. Processing in the source paper ran as follows. A later analysis counted approximately 74 million unique TCR beta chains across the 640 or so repertoires, and roughly 11 million of these chains were shared by at least two donors. To remove PCR and sequencing errors, raw reads were error-corrected and collapsed into unique sequences using a nearest-neighbor algorithm that merged closely related sequences. To assign V, D and J gene segments, CDR3 sequences were aligned to IMGT reference sequences. Each retained sequence needed at least a six-nucleotide match to both a V gene segment and a J gene segment. A rearrangement counted as productive if the CDR3 had no stop codons and remained in frame with V and J, and every other rearrangement counted as non-productive. CDR3 was defined according to IMGT convention as the region running from the second conserved V-encoded cysteine to the conserved J-encoded phenylalanine. In an earlier analysis of roughly 610 of the donors, sequences lacking an unambiguous match to a single V gene segment were excluded. In an earlier analysis of approximately 550 of the donors, V segments were called functional above 56.7% productive rearrangements and were called segregating when the between-donor standard deviation exceeded 5%. A statistical classification framework was built to diagnose cytomegalovirus status from the catalog of TCR beta chain sequences. V and J gene assignment, in a later analysis, came from comparing TCR nucleotide sequences with IMGT/GENE-DB human TR gene sequences. In a later analysis, CDR3 sequences and most-parsimonious VDJ recombination scenarios were assigned using the TCRdist pipeline. In a later analysis, every TCR beta chain was defined by the combination of its CDR3 amino acid sequence and its V-gene family, and reads without a unique V-gene family were dropped. In a later analysis, 450 to 600 highly shared, low-generation-probability nucleotide sequences were removed to address suspected cross-contamination and a sequencing artifact. In a later analysis, a clonal expansion index was calculated for each public chain from normalized within-repertoire ranks of inferred template counts. A later analysis computed generation probabilities with a VDJ recombination model fitted to out-of-frame rearrangements, and checked the results against IGoR. In a later analysis, TCR-TCR, TCR-HLA and TCR-CMV co-occurrence was scored with hypergeometric tests, and a repertoire-size bias correction was applied to TCR pairs. To estimate false discovery rates, a later analysis permuted the HLA or CMV assignments 20 times. In a later analysis, co-occurring TCRs were grouped using DBSCAN, with TCRdist sequence similarity added in when clustering inside HLA-allele-positive subsets. For co-occurrence clustering, repertoires with fewer than 30,000 or more than 120,000 public chains were excluded, along with five repertoires with anomalous nucleotide sharing. TCRdb provides this immuneACCESS table in a form limited to in-frame rearrangements. Some clones are lacking; in checked studies, under half of them reflect an unresolved V gene, and why the rest are absent is not known. V and J calls and clone size follow that table, whereas D and trimming were derived from the DNA. The sample has about 50,000 clones on record, approximately 72% of them singletons. The ten largest clonotypes hold about 9.1% of the sample.

The entry originates in a study of cytomegalovirus exposure and HLA in healthy donors (dated by TCRdb to the late 2010s). Context from the whole study: In an earlier analysis of roughly 590 of the donors, 250 to 300 Gb of sequence data and just under 120 million unique TCR beta sequences from about 179 million T cells were reported. To decide whether each TCR beta V gene segment behaved as functional or pseudogenic, an earlier analysis of some 600 of the donors relied on high-throughput TCR beta sequencing. Among the roughly 430 genotyped donors, more than 70% belonged to the genetic ancestry cluster associated with self-reported Caucasian donors. The study aimed to test whether signatures of past pathogen exposure could be identified by cataloging public T cell receptors. The number of donors typed differed by locus, with about 629-630 for A, B, C, DRB1 and DQB1, around 500 for DQA1, over 600 for DPA1, and some 440 for DPB1. In a later analysis, previously published TCR beta repertoires from 550 to 700 donors were re-analyzed and high-resolution HLA genotyping was added so that TCR occurrence patterns could be studied. Class I and class II HLA loci were covered by the typing at four-digit resolution. An early release that covered 640 HLA-typed donors contained around 330 gigabases of sequencing data and 65 million to 100 million unique TCR sequences. Donor age, sex, ethnicity and CMV serostatus were collected together with the repertoire data. The study combined high-throughput TCR immunosequencing, statistical association of individual TCRs with disease status, and machine learning to predict cytomegalovirus infection status. All discovery cohort repertoires had been generated on a single sequencing platform. In addition to the first cohort of 500 to 850 subjects, a separate validation cohort of over 90 different subjects was used. The later analysis used no new phenotypic data to find candidate immune exposures, relying instead on TCR beta sequences and their occurrence across donors. A later genetic analysis took genome-wide SNP genotypes for 398 of the 666 donors and used that subset as a discovery cohort. On average, 235,054 unique TCR beta nucleotide sequences were sequenced per donor among more than 350 genotyped donors of the cohort, with roughly 18% of those sequences being non-productive. Using immunosequencing, the study profiled T cell repertoires from about 610 subjects and related those repertoires to cytomegalovirus serostatus. Because of strong linkage in the cohort, roughly five DR-DQ haplotypes were treated as single units for association and clustering.

The paper's findings and limits, for the study overall: An earlier analysis of around 600 of the donors showed that most TCR beta V segments appeared in productive rearrangements either about 90% or about 30% of the time, which broadly matched IMGT annotations. A later analysis found that TCR association rates varied across HLA loci, with DRB1 alleles showing the most associated TCRs and HLA-C alleles the fewest. The sequencing pipeline was judged likely to have produced a cluster of highly shared sequence variants as a technical artifact. Correlated functional status among segregating V segments might reflect linkage disequilibrium, but an unknown experimental factor could not be ruled out. A later analysis found that HLA-associated TCR beta chains were more clonally expanded and had lower generation probabilities than equally common non-associated chains. A total of 150 to 200 TCR beta chains were listed by the study as associated with cytomegalovirus. A further reported finding was that TCR beta sequences accurately predicted the HLA-A and HLA-B alleles for most subjects in the first cohort. In a later genetic analysis, fewer N-insertions in productive TCRs were reported among donors in an Asian-associated ancestry cluster than the roughly 640-donor mean. A later genetic analysis associated a missense DCLRE1C variant with V-gene and J-gene trimming of TCR beta chains, and an independent cohort replicated the association. This cohort had only TCR beta chains sequenced, and the lack of alpha or paired-chain data limited which features could be detected. For the cohort, immune exposure information was limited to CMV serostatus. Assigning TCR associations to individual alleles was difficult when HLA alleles, especially DR and DQ, strongly co-occurred. Because counts were too low, seventeen rarely observed V segments, including chromosome 9 orphons, were excluded from the earlier analysis of 587 of the donors. Because HLA typing was missing for some donors at each locus, association tests included only the typed subset. In vitro tests confirmed that a few of the cytomegalovirus-associated TCR beta chains recognize cytomegalovirus antigens. In both the original and validation cohorts, the classifier was reported to diagnose cytomegalovirus status with high specificity and sensitivity. It was suggested by the authors that the approach could potentially be generalized to other disease states and immunological phenotypes. Most TCR sequences were observed very rarely across donors, whereas some public TCRs were present in many individuals. In a later analysis, several top co-occurrence clusters were reported to appear linked to parvovirus B19, influenza, CMV and Epstein-Barr virus. Most CMV-associated TCR beta chains appeared to be HLA-restricted in a later analysis, and the HLA associations seemed to be driven largely by CMV exposure. At a false discovery rate of 0.05, a later analysis linked 16,000 or so TCR beta sequences to specific HLA alleles. Sequencing depth was assumed to be roughly uniform across donors in the presence/absence analyses, though that assumption may not hold.

The source is a woman between 45 and 60 years old in good health and CMV-seronegative. The sample consisted of PBMCs.

In nucleotides, the sequence is TGTGCCAGCAGCTTCGGGAGGAAGTACAATGAGCAGTTCTTC. This codes for CASSFGRKYNEQFF. The chain couples TRBV11-2 to TRBJ2-1; TRBD2 matches 7 bases in the middle. Based on the germline V gene, the CDR1 and CDR2 sequences are SGHAT and FQNNGV. The CDR3 sequence holds 14 residues, the cysteine and phenylalanine included. Of the read, only the CDR3 DNA is kept; its 42 bases are in frame from base 1. V trim: 3 bases; J trim: 4 bases; unmatched bases: 3.